Each of the 10 T cell receptor beta chains below was sequenced from the same sample in a study of T cell responses to AZD1222 COVID-19 vaccine. Libraries were prepared by immunoSEQ multiplex PCR; TCRdb keeps only in-frame clonotypes and omits some of them. The sample lists tens of thousands of clones, approximately 80% occurring once. The sample consisted of peripheral blood, taken on day 0 of AZD1222 vaccination. Receptors were obtained from an adult in good health.

The chain carries TRBV4-1 and TRBJ2-1, with a tentative D call TRBD2 (6 bases). This CDR3 comprises 15 residues. V shed 2 bases and J shed 7 bases, with 15 bases lying between them. The germline V gene has CDR1 MGHRA and CDR2 YSYEKL. The chain's CDR3 is CASSQSRDSWNEQFF. The CDR3 coding sequence is TGCGCCAGCAGCCAAAGCCGGGACTCCTGGAATGAGCAGTTCTTC.

The rearrangement uses TRBV5-4 and TRBJ2-7, with 8 bases fitting TRBD2. Germline V gene lookup returns CDR1 SGHNT and CDR2 YYREEE (reference sequence). CDR3 size: 16 residues. Germline trimming cut 3 bases from V and 5 bases from J; bases unmatched to any gene: 13. This CDR3 reads CASSWRAGARANEQYF. In nucleotides, the CDR3 is TGTGCCAGCAGCTGGAGAGCGGGAGCCCGGGCTAACGAGCAGTACTTC.

The table lists this clone with a count of one. The chain employs TRBV29-1 and TRBJ1-4; no definite D call. V was clipped by 1 base and J by 0 bases, with 3 bases between them. The CDR3 is made up of 13 amino acids. In germline, CDR1 is SQVTM, CDR2 ANQGSEA. CDR3 amino acids: CSVEGATNEKLFF. The CDR3, as DNA: TGCAGCGTTGAAGGGGCAACTAATGAAAAACTGTTTTTT.

This clone turned up a few times. The rearrangement joins TRBV6-5 to TRBJ1-1, with TRBD1 matching 7 bases. Germline V gives CDR1 MNHEY, CDR2 SVGAGI. The V and J ends lost 5 bases and 1 base, in that order; junction bases with no gene match: 7. CDR3 size: 15 residues. CDR3 loop: CASSLRTGRNTEAFF. DNA of the CDR3: TGTGCCAGCAGTCTTCGGACAGGACGGAACACTGAAGCTTTCTTT.

V gene TRBV5-1 combines with J gene TRBJ2-7; the D call may be TRBD1 or TRBD2 (5 bases each). Germline CDR1 reads SGHRS; CDR2 reads YFSETQ. CDR3 length: 12 residues. The V end was cut by 2 bases, the J end by 6 bases, with 9 bases between. CDR3 bases: TGCGCCAGCAGCTTTCCGAGGGGCGAGCAGTACTTC. It is translated as CASSFPRGEQYF.

There are a few counts of this clone. The J gene is TRBJ1-5, the V gene TRBV19, with 8 bases fitting TRBD1. This CDR3 has 18 amino acids. From germline, CDR1 is LNHDA and CDR2 SQIVND (reference sequence). The V and J ends lost 4 bases and 1 base, in that order; junction bases with no gene match: 12. This CDR3 is CASSRGQVVGASNQPQHF. In DNA form, the CDR3 reads TGTGCCAGTAGTAGGGGACAGGTCGTGGGGGCGAGCAATCAGCCCCAGCATTTT. The complete variable domain, with remaining parts taken from reference TRBV19 and TRBJ1-5, reads DGGITQSPKYLFRKEGQNVTLSCEQNLNHDAMYWYRQDPGQGLRLIYYSQIVNDFQKGDIAEGYSVSREKKESFPLTVTSAQKNPTAFYLCASSRGQVVGASNQPQHFGDGTRLSIL.

The rearrangement links TRBV6-2 or TRBV6-3 to TRBJ2-1; D gene ambiguous. This CDR3 has 15 amino acids. The V end was cut by 3 bases, the J end by 2 bases, with 11 bases between. In germline, CDR1 is MNHEY, CDR2 SVGEGT. The CDR3 DNA follows: TGTGCCAGCAGTTATTCAACGTCCACCTACAATGAGCAGTTCTTC. It translates to CASSYSTSTYNEQFF.

This rearrangement joins TRBV5-1 to TRBJ2-7, with 8 positions matching TRBD1. Unmatched junction bases numbered 7, after V lost 0 bases and J lost 2 bases. Looked up from germline, CDR1 is SGHRS and CDR2 is YFSETQ. The CDR3 length is 16 residues. The DNA for the CDR3 is TGCGCCAGCAGCTTGGTCCCCGGGACAGGTGCCTACGAGCAGTACTTC. It codes for CASSLVPGTGAYEQYF.

The rearrangement joins TRBV2 to TRBJ1-5, with 7 bases that match TRBD1. Trimming removed 3 bases from V and 1 base from J; junction bases left unmatched: 3. CDR1 and CDR2 (germline): SNHLY, FYNNEI. The CDR3 is 15 amino acids. The CDR3 coding sequence is TGTGCCAGCAGTGAGGGGGGACAGAGCAATCAGCCCCAGCATTTT. It codes for CASSEGGQSNQPQHF.

The rearrangement links TRBV5-6 to TRBJ2-1; D gene unclear. Between the trimmed V and J ends, which lost 1 base and 9 bases, there was a span of 5 bases. CDR1 and CDR2 from the germline V gene are SGHDT and YYEEEE. The CDR3 runs 11 residues. The CDR3 region is CASSLRSEQFF. In nucleotides, the CDR3 is TGTGCCAGCAGCTTGAGAAGTGAGCAGTTCTTC.